Shown below are 22 T cell receptor beta chains from a single sample sequenced in a study of T-cell reconstitution after alpha-beta-depleted transplantation in children. TCRbeta library construction was performed incorporating unique molecular identifiers. TCRdb re-called the PCR reads with MiXCR, one entry per CDR3 protein. The table shows around 400,000 distinct CDR3 sequences, with roughly 20% occurring only once. The sequencing used PBMCs from the stem cell graft donor, collected from the stem cell graft. The receptors shown here come from a human donor who donated a stem cell graft to a child with acute myeloid leukemia.

V usage is TRBV20-1 and J usage is TRBJ2-1; TRBD2 might be the D (7 bases). CDR1 and CDR2 from the germline V gene are DFQATT and SNEGSKA (reference sequence). The CDR3 is made up of 14 amino acids. Trimming cost V 6 bases and J 4 bases, with 16 bases left between them. CDR3 residues: CSAGGEGVYNEQFF. DNA for the CDR3: TGCAGTGCGGGGGGGGAGGGGGTTTACAATGAGCAGTTCTTC.

This chain uses TRBV12-3 or TRBV12-4 with TRBJ2-7; tentatively, D is TRBD2 (7 bases). The CDR3 sequence is 15 residues long. V was shortened by 5 bases and J by 5 bases, with 19 bases between the two germline ends. CDR3 coding DNA: TGTGCCAGCAGTGGAGCAAGGGGGGGGTTCGACGAGCAGTACTTC. The encoded protein is CASSGARGGFDEQYF.

This clonotype was seen only a few times. The chain combines TRBV7-9 with TRBJ1-1, with 7 bases that match TRBD1. Looked up from germline, CDR1 is SEHNR and CDR2 is FQNEAQ (reference sequence). J lost 2 bases, V lost 4 bases, and 4 bases had no gene match. This CDR3 contains 14 residues. CDR3: CASSSTGINTEAFF. Written as DNA, the CDR3 is TGTGCCAGCAGCTCGACAGGGATAAACACTGAAGCTTTCTTT.

This chain joins TRBV7-3 and TRBJ2-2; 11 nucleotides agree with TRBD2. Germline V gene sequence: CDR1 SGHTA, CDR2 FQGTGA. The CDR3 loop spans 15 amino acids. V shed 3 bases and J 4 bases; nucleotides not matched to a gene: 1. The DNA for the CDR3 is TGTGCCAGCAGCTTGGGGACTAGCGGCACCGGGGAGCTGTTTTTT. Its translation is CASSLGTSGTGELFF.

This clonotype was counted between two and nine times. The rearrangement joins TRBV24-1 to TRBJ2-6; 8 nucleotides agree with TRBD1. The CDR3 runs to 18 residues. In germline, CDR1 is KGHDR, CDR2 SFDVKD. After removal of 4 bases from V and 0 bases from J, the junction contained 7 bases not matched to a gene. This chain's CDR3 is CATSERRDRPSGANVLTF. In DNA, the CDR3 is TGTGCCACCAGTGAACGCCGGGACAGGCCCTCTGGGGCCAACGTCCTGACTTTC.

The V call is TRBV23-1, the J call TRBJ2-3, with D hard to call. TRBV23-1 counts as an open reading frame of uncertain function. Trimming removed 3 bases at V and 7 bases at J, with 17 bases between. The CDR3 is 15 residues long. CDR3 sequence reads: CASSHRTERRNTQYF. The CDR3, as DNA: TGCGCCAGCAGTCACCGGACGGAACGCAGAAATACGCAGTATTTT.

In this sample, this clonotype turned up a few times. The gene calls are TRBV4-1 and TRBJ2-1; D unresolved. V was shortened by 3 bases and J by 6 bases, with 24 bases between the two germline ends. The CDR3 length is 18 residues. The germline gives CDR1 MGHRA, CDR2 YSYEKL. CDR3 nucleotide sequence: TGCGCCAGCAGCCACGCACAAGATATAAGGACGGGTCCCAATGAGCAGTTCTTC. Its protein is CASSHAQDIRTGPNEQFF.

This clonotype was seen ten or more times. J is TRBJ2-1 and V is TRBV12-3 or TRBV12-4; 13 bases agree with TRBD2. The V gene end was trimmed by 5 bases and the J gene end by 12 bases; junction bases not matched to a gene: 10. CDR3 length: 15 residues. DNA for the CDR3: TGTGCCAGCAGTCCACTAGCGGGAGGGACCCTCGGGCAGTTCTTC. This codes for CASSPLAGGTLGQFF.

This rearrangement joins TRBV19 to TRBJ2-1, with no clear D. The V gene lost 3 bases and the J gene lost 6 bases, with 6 bases spanning the gap. Germline CDR1 and CDR2: LNHDA and SQIVND (reference sequence). This CDR3 is 12 amino acids long. The CDR3 here is CASSIFGNEQFF. The CDR3 DNA follows: TGTGCCAGTAGTATCTTCGGCAATGAGCAGTTCTTC.

The table lists this clonotype with a count of one. This chain links TRBV15 with TRBJ1-1; unclear D gene. The CDR3 length is 13 residues. Germline loops: CDR1 LNHNV, CDR2 YYDKDF (reference sequence). Trimming pared 0 bases from V and 5 bases from J, leaving 7 bases between. The CDR3 coding sequence is TGTGCCACCAGCAGAGAACCCCGTACTGAAGCTTTCTTT. It codes for CATSREPRTEAFF.

This sequence joins TRBV12-3 or TRBV12-4 and TRBJ1-1; maybe TRBD1 (5 bases). The CDR3 sequence is 11 residues long. Trimming pared 8 bases from V and 4 bases from J, leaving 8 bases between. CDR3 residues: CASGDGTEAFF. For the CDR3, the DNA is TGTGCCAGCGGGGACGGCACTGAAGCTTTCTTT.

This clonotype was counted only a few times. The V call is TRBV7-9, the J call TRBJ1-2, with D possibly being TRBD1 (6 bases). Germline V lookup: CDR1 SEHNR, CDR2 FQNEAQ (reference sequence). The CDR3 totals 16 residues. V lost 0 bases and J lost 7, with 18 bases in between. The CDR3 spells CASSLAALGRGGGYTF. The CDR3 nucleotides read TGTGCCAGCAGCTTAGCCGCCCTCGGAAGGGGGGGTGGCTACACCTTC.

The chain has TRBV24-1 and TRBJ2-1, with D perhaps TRBD2 (5 bases). This CDR3 comprises 14 residues. Per germline, CDR1 KGHDR and CDR2 SFDVKD. V shed 1 base and J shed 8 bases, with 11 bases lying between them. In nucleotides, the CDR3 is TGTGCCACCAGTGATTTACGGGATCCCTATGAGCAGTTCTTC. Its protein is CATSDLRDPYEQFF.

This chain joins TRBV6-2 or TRBV6-3 and TRBJ2-7; 7 nucleotides agree with TRBD1. Trimming at V came to 2 bases and at J to 1 base, leaving 2 bases not matched to a gene. Germline V CDR1 and CDR2: MNHEY, SVGEGT. The CDR3 extends over 14 amino acids. The CDR3 sequence: CASSYPGGSYEQYF. For the CDR3, the DNA is TGTGCCAGCAGTTACCCAGGGGGATCCTACGAGCAGTACTTC.

The table lists this clonotype with many counts. The rearrangement uses TRBV7-8 and TRBJ2-7; 13 bases are a match to TRBD2. The length of the CDR3 is 15 residues. CDR1 and CDR2 (germline): SGHVS, FQNEAQ. V shed 5 bases and J 4 bases; nucleotides not matched to a gene: 5. CDR3 in DNA: TGTGCCAGCAGCCCGCGACTAGCGGGGGGTTACGAGCAGTACTTC. Translating gives CASSPRLAGGYEQYF.

This clonotype occurred many times. The chain combines TRBV29-1 with TRBJ2-1, with D tentatively TRBD2 (5 bases). V was clipped by 2 bases and J by 3 bases, with 11 bases between them. Germline V gene sequence: CDR1 SQVTM, CDR2 ANQGSEA. This CDR3 contains 14 residues. The CDR3 sequence is CSVEMAGNYNEQFF. DNA of the CDR3: TGCAGCGTTGAAATGGCGGGCAACTACAATGAGCAGTTCTTC.

The sample holds a few counts of this clonotype. The chain links TRBV5-1 to TRBJ2-1; 12 nucleotides align to TRBD2. Germline trimming cut 3 bases from V and 8 bases from J; bases unmatched to any gene: 12. Germline loops: CDR1 SGHRS, CDR2 YFSETQ. The CDR3 spans 17 residues. CDR3 nucleotides: TGCGCCAGCAGCTCCGACGAGCTAGCGGGAGGGTTCGATGAGCAGTTCTTC. It translates to CASSSDELAGGFDEQFF.

V gene TRBV7-8 combines with J gene TRBJ1-5; D is unresolved. Germline loops: CDR1 SGHVS, CDR2 FQNEAQ. V lost 5 bases to trimming and J lost 2 bases, with 13 bases between them. This CDR3 spans 15 amino acids. In nucleotides, the CDR3 is TGTGCCAGCAGCCAACGTGGTGAGGGCAATCAGCCCCAGCATTTT. It encodes CASSQRGEGNQPQHF.

This clonotype has only a few counts. This chain connects TRBV6-1 to TRBJ2-7; tentative D call: TRBD1 (6 bases). The CDR3 is made up of 13 amino acids. CDR1 MNHNS and CDR2 SASEGT come from the germline V gene. The V and J ends lost 7 bases and 6 bases respectively, with 16 bases between them. CDR3 nucleotides: TGTGCCAGCACCCAATTACAGGGCGCCGAGCAGTACTTC. Translating it yields CASTQLQGAEQYF.

The chain is built from TRBV7-2 and TRBJ2-3; 13 nucleotides line up with TRBD2. V was clipped by 3 bases and J by 5 bases; unmatched bases: 5. CDR3 length equals 16 residues. Germline V gene lookup returns CDR1 SGHTA and CDR2 FQGNSA. CDR3 nucleotides: TGTGCCAGCAGCTTCCGACTAGCGGGAGGCCTAGATACGCAGTATTTT. Translating it yields CASSFRLAGGLDTQYF. The full variable domain, rest sourced from reference TRBV7-2 and TRBJ2-3, is GAGVSQSPSNKVTEKGKDVELRCDPISGHTALYWYRQSLGQGLEFLIYFQGNSAPDKSGLPSDRFSAERTGGSVSTLTIQRTQQEDSAVYLCASSFRLAGGLDTQYFGPGTRLTVL.

This clonotype was counted a few times. The chain carries TRBV12-3 or TRBV12-4 and TRBJ2-7, with D possibly TRBD1 on 5 matching bases. The CDR3 length is 17 residues. The V end was cut by 5 bases, the J end by 3 bases, with 23 bases between. CDR3 sequence reads: CASSKNPQVRSDYEQYF. CDR3 sequence (DNA): TGTGCCAGCAGTAAAAATCCACAGGTCCGTTCTGACTACGAGCAGTACTTC.

A few counts support this clonotype. The genes are TRBV7-2 and TRBJ1-1, with no clear D. V was cut by 10 bases and J by 9 bases, with 21 bases left in between. CDR1 and CDR2 from the germline V gene are SGHTA and FQGNSA. The CDR3 is made up of 13 amino acids. The CDR3 bases are TGTGCCATCCAAAGAGCGGGTCCCGCCCAAGCTTTCTTT. Protein sequence: CAIQRAGPAQAFF.